The 8 T cell receptor beta chains below come from one sample, sequenced in a study of vaccination and CD4 T cells after COVID-19. Indicated treatment: approximately nine-day PBMC culture with coronavirus spike peptide pools or control peptides (ViraFEST assay). For these receptors, no antigen is known. Sequencing of the DNA from cultured CD4+ T cells was carried out with the Oncomine TCR Beta short-read assay. A single record per CDR3 protein comes from TCRdb applying MiXCR to the PCR reads. Altogether about 3,200 distinct CDR3 sequences are present, roughly 80% being singletons, with the ten largest covering 24%. Source material: CD4+ T cells from blood, cultured in vitro. The source is a human donor who had recovered from COVID-19.

The chain has TRBV4-2 and TRBJ1-2; D is undetermined. The CDR3 contains 19 residues. The V gene's germline CDR1 is LGHNA and CDR2 YNFKEQ. Trimming left V 0 bases short and J 1 base short, with 21 bases between. The CDR3 coding sequence is TGTGCCAGCAGCCAAGACCCAATGGGTCTCTCTGGGGATAACTATGGCTACACCTTC. Protein product: CASSQDPMGLSGDNYGYTF.

V is TRBV7-2 and J is TRBJ2-1, with TRBD2 identical over 11 bases. The junction had 8 bases not matched to a gene; V was cut back by 6 bases and J by 7 bases. The germline CDR1 and CDR2 sequences are SGHTA and FQGNSA. The length of the CDR3 is 15 residues. This chain's CDR3 is CASSVSGGVGNEQFF. The DNA for the CDR3 is TGTGCCAGCAGTGTTAGCGGGGGGGTCGGGAATGAGCAGTTCTTC.

The V call is TRBV7-9, the J call TRBJ1-1, with D unresolved. Germline CDR1 is SEHNR and CDR2 is FQNEAQ (reference sequence). Trimming removed 5 bases at V and 6 bases at J, with 7 bases between. The CDR3 totals 11 residues. The CDR3 is CASSPAPEAFF. In nucleotides, the CDR3 is TGTGCCAGCAGCCCCGCGCCTGAAGCTTTCTTT.

This chain joins TRBV3-1 and TRBJ2-2, with D uncertain. This CDR3 is built from 13 residues. CDR1 LGHDT and CDR2 YNNKEL come from the germline V gene (reference sequence). V lost 1 base and J 6 bases, leaving 6 bases between the germline ends. CDR3 amino acids: CASSQGLAGELFF. The CDR3 DNA follows: TGTGCCAGCAGCCAAGGACTCGCCGGGGAGCTGTTTTTT.

The CDR3 DNA is TGCAGCGTTAGGGACACCGGGGAGCTGTTTTTT. Translation: CSVRDTGELFF. The chain employs TRBV29-1 and TRBJ2-2; D not certain. Per germline, CDR1 SQVTM and CDR2 ANQGSEA. The ends were cut back, 5 bases at V and 3 bases at J, with 4 bases in the middle. This CDR3 region has 11 residues.

This rearrangement joins TRBV30 to TRBJ1-2, with D uncertain. The CDR3 runs 12 residues. Per the germline V gene, CDR1 is GTSNPN and CDR2 is SVGIG (reference sequence). V gave up 2 bases and J gave up 8 bases, with 12 bases separating them. The CDR3 nucleotides are TGTGCCTGGAGTTACAGCCGGGGAGGCTACACCTTC. Protein: CAWSYSRGGYTF.

This clonotype was recorded only once. The genes are TRBV19 and TRBJ2-5; D gene unclear. V lost 4 bases and J lost 4, with 10 bases in between. The CDR3 runs to 13 residues. Germline V gives CDR1 LNHDA, CDR2 SQIVND (reference sequence). The chain's CDR3 is CASSRGFVETQYF. DNA of the CDR3: TGTGCCAGTAGTAGGGGATTCGTAGAGACCCAGTACTTC.

The V gene is TRBV12-3 or TRBV12-4, the J gene TRBJ1-3; D gene ambiguous. V gave up 7 bases and J gave up 4 bases, with 8 bases separating them. This CDR3 spans 12 amino acids. The CDR3 coding sequence is TGTGCCAGCACCCCTGGCGGAAACACCATATATTTT. Protein sequence: CASTPGGNTIYF.